This T cell receptor beta chain was obtained from a study of blood T cell repertoires in COVID-19. Clones were sequenced by immunoSEQ multiplex PCR, and TCRdb holds only the in-frame ones, with some missing. The top ten hold roughly 4.8% of the sample, which has tens of thousands of clones, approximately 80% seen once. The sample holds one count of this clone. CDR1 is SGHNT, CDR2 YYREEE, per germline (reference sequence). V was shortened by 0 bases and J by 4 bases, with 13 bases between the two germline ends. The CDR3 sequence is 15 residues long. This sequence was found in a woman in her fifties or sixties with acute or convalescent COVID-19. Input material: peripheral blood. V gene TRBV5-4 combines with J gene TRBJ1-1; D is unclear. The CDR3 spells CASSLDGLVSTEAFF. The CDR3 DNA follows: TGTGCCAGCAGCTTGGACGGGTTAGTTAGCACTGAAGCTTTCTTT.